The rows below give T cell receptor beta chains drawn from one sample of a study of shared clonotypes between healthy human individuals. Only in-frame clones appear in the TCRdb table, and some are missing; sequencing was by immunoSEQ multiplex PCR. The sample records 600,000 or so clones, 85% to 95% being singletons. The specimen was naive CD8+ T cells sorted from blood. The receptors come from a woman in her twenties or thirties in good health. Each CDR3 is given with its conserved first and last residue. The D gene is left open where the match is weak. Size is omitted from some rows. Given values are once, few, many or a class for expanded clones.

v_gene	d_gene	abundance	j_gene	CDR3nt	CDR3aa
TRBV28	-	-	TRBJ1-2	TGTGCCAGCAGCCTACCACGGGACATTGGGGATGGCTACACCTTC	CASSLPRDIGDGYTF
TRBV27	TRBD2	-	TRBJ2-1	TGTGCCAGCAGCCAGAGCGGGAGGGCCTACAATGAGCAGTTCTTC	CASSQSGRAYNEQFF
TRBV6-6	-	-	TRBJ2-7	TGTGCCAGCAGCCGCGTCCAGTCCTACGAGCAGTACTTC	CASSRVQSYEQYF
TRBV11-2	-	-	TRBJ2-7	TGTGCCAGCAGCTTAGGCCAGGGATCGACCTACGAGCAGTACTTC	CASSLGQGSTYEQYF
TRBV7-9	-	-	TRBJ2-5	TGTGCCAGCAGCTCACCGGGACTGCAAGAGACCCAGTACTTC	CASSSPGLQETQYF
TRBV11-3	TRBD1	-	TRBJ2-7	TGTGCCAGCAGCGCCGGGACAGGCTACGAGCAGTACTTC	CASSAGTGYEQYF
TRBV9	-	-	TRBJ1-1	TGTGCCAGCAGCGCCACAGGAGGAATGAACACTGAAGCTTTCTTT	CASSATGGMNTEAFF
TRBV27	-	-	TRBJ2-3	TGTGCCAGCAGTCCACGCCCGGGACGGAGCTTTACTCATGGCCCAGATACGCAGTATTTT	CASSPRPGRSFTHGPDTQYF
TRBV19	-	-	TRBJ1-5	TGTGCCAGTAGTATCCCGGCTCCGAGTCAGCCCCAGCATTTT	CASSIPAPSQPQHF
TRBV28	-	-	TRBJ2-7	TGTGCCAGCAGTTTAAGGACATCCCGGTGGGAGCAGTACTTC	CASSLRTSRWEQYF
TRBV7-8	-	-	TRBJ1-1	TGTGCCAGCAGCTTAGGCCAGGGTCTAGCTTTCTTT	CASSLGQGLAFF
TRBV11-3	-	once	TRBJ2-7	TGTGCCAGCAGCTTATCAGGACGACTCTACGAGCAGTACTTC	CASSLSGRLYEQYF
TRBV15	-	once	TRBJ2-7	TGTGCCACCAGCGCGGGTGGCGAGCAGTACTTC	CATSAGGEQYF
TRBV13	-	-	TRBJ1-2	TGTGCCAGCAGCTTAAGGGGAGGGGAGGCCTATGGCTACACCTTC	CASSLRGGEAYGYTF
TRBV2	-	-	TRBJ2-7	TGTGCCAGCAGTACAGATTTCTACGAGCAGTACTTC	CASSTDFYEQYF
TRBV10-1	TRBD2	once	TRBJ2-2	TGCGCCAGCAGTGAGGGGACTAGCGGGAGGACCGGGGAGCTGTTTTTT	CASSEGTSGRTGELFF
TRBV28	-	once	TRBJ2-5	TGTGCCAGCAGTTTATATCTAGGAGAGACCCAGTACTTC	CASSLYLGETQYF
TRBV5-1	-	-	TRBJ2-2	TGCGCCAGCAGCTTGGGAGCCGGGGAGCTGTTTTTT	CASSLGAGELFF
TRBV10-3	TRBD1	-	TRBJ2-7	TGTGCCATCAGTGAGTCTAGGACAGGGGGCTTCTACGAGCAGTACTTC	CAISESRTGGFYEQYF
TRBV7-9	-	-	TRBJ1-1	TGTGCCAGCAGAGGGGGGCCCATGAACACTGAAGCTTTCTTT	CASRGGPMNTEAFF
TRBV25-1	-	-	TRBJ1-1	TGTGCCAGCAGTGAAGAGCGGGACTCTGAAGCTTTCTTT	CASSEERDSEAFF
TRBV28	-	-	TRBJ1-1	TGTGCCAGCAGTTTAGGGGACACCACGGTTCGCGCTTTCTTT	CASSLGDTTVRAFF
TRBV2	-	-	TRBJ1-2	TGTGCCAGCAGTGATGGGTCAACAGAGGCTGTCAATGGCTACACCTTC	CASSDGSTEAVNGYTF
TRBV9	-	-	TRBJ2-3	TGTGCCAGCAGCGATGGCCCCATAGTTGGCACAGATACGCAGTATTTT	CASSDGPIVGTDTQYF
TRBV11-2	TRBD1	-	TRBJ2-1	TGTGCCAGCAGCTTAGGGCCGGGACAGTTTTACAATGAGCAGTTCTTC	CASSLGPGQFYNEQFF
TRBV7-6	-	-	TRBJ2-7	TGTGCCAGCAGCCCTGGGTTTAACGAGCAGTACTTC	CASSPGFNEQYF
TRBV7-9	-	-	TRBJ2-7	TGTGCCAGCAGCTCTTGGACCGGGAAAAGTGAATACGAGCAGTACTTC	CASSSWTGKSEYEQYF
TRBV30	-	-	TRBJ1-3	TGTGCCTGGAGTGTTAGCAGCTCTGGAAACACCATATATTTT	CAWSVSSSGNTIYF
TRBV5-4	-	once	TRBJ2-1	TGTGCCAGCAGCTTGGGACACTACAATGAGCAGTTCTTC	CASSLGHYNEQFF
TRBV9	-	-	TRBJ2-7	TGTGCCAGCAGCCTCCATGGGACCTCCTACGAGCAGTACTTC	CASSLHGTSYEQYF
TRBV9	TRBD1	once	TRBJ1-2	TGTGCCAGCAGCCCAGCCGGGACAGCCTATGGCTACACCTTC	CASSPAGTAYGYTF
TRBV7-9	-	-	TRBJ2-3	TGTGCCAGCAGCCAGGGGGGCGGTAGCACAGATACGCAGTATTTT	CASSQGGGSTDTQYF
TRBV27	-	-	TRBJ1-2	TGTGCCAGCAGTTTATGGGGGGGTTCTAACTATGGCTACACCTTC	CASSLWGGSNYGYTF
TRBV2	-	-	TRBJ1-1	TGTGCCAGCAGTCCACCGACGGCTCCGAACACTGAAGCTTTCTTT	CASSPPTAPNTEAFF
TRBV10-1	-	-	TRBJ2-5	TGCGCCAGCAGTGAATTCGGGGGCAGGGACCAAGAGACCCAGTACTTC	CASSEFGGRDQETQYF
TRBV18	-	-	TRBJ1-4	TGTGCCAGCTCTCCCCGTGACGGGGGCGAAACTAATGAAAAACTGTTTTTT	CASSPRDGGETNEKLFF
TRBV27	-	-	TRBJ2-2	TGTGCCAGCAGTCGGACAGGAGGGACCGGGGAGCTGTTTTTT	CASSRTGGTGELFF
TRBV28	TRBD1	-	TRBJ1-5	TGTGCCAGCAGACACAAAACCCAGGGGGCGGATCAGCCCCAGCATTTT	CASRHKTQGADQPQHF
TRBV28	-	-	TRBJ2-7	TGTGCCAGCAGTTACAGGAACTACGAGCAGTACTTC	CASSYRNYEQYF
TRBV7-8	-	-	TRBJ2-1	TGTGCCAGCAGCTTACCCAGATTGGGGGGCCATGAGCAGTTCTTC	CASSLPRLGGHEQFF
TRBV27	-	-	TRBJ1-1	TGTGCCAGCAGTTTATCGGCGTTCACTGAAGCTTTCTTT	CASSLSAFTEAFF
TRBV5-1	TRBD2	-	TRBJ2-1	TGCGCCAGCAGCCCCATTCGAGCGGGAGCCTTCTACAATGAGCAGTTCTTC	CASSPIRAGAFYNEQFF
TRBV29-1	TRBD1	once	TRBJ1-2	TGCAGCGTTGAGACAGGGCTGGACTATGGCTACACCTTC	CSVETGLDYGYTF
TRBV5-1	-	-	TRBJ2-2	TGCGCCAGCAGCCCATACCGGGACCTGAACACCGGGGAGCTGTTTTTT	CASSPYRDLNTGELFF
TRBV27	TRBD1	-	TRBJ2-7	TGTGCCAGCAGTGTAGGACAGGGGTTTGTCCACGAGCAGTACTTC	CASSVGQGFVHEQYF
TRBV5-4	-	-	TRBJ1-2	TGTGCCAGCAGCTTGGACACATTGGACACCTTC	CASSLDTLDTF
TRBV30	-	-	TRBJ1-2	TGTGCCTGGCACCTAGACGGTTACCGCTATGGCTACACCTTC	CAWHLDGYRYGYTF
TRBV28	TRBD1	-	TRBJ1-1	TGTGCCAGCAGTTTATTGAGGGGACAGAAGTCTGAAGCTTTCTTT	CASSLLRGQKSEAFF
TRBV27	TRBD2	once	TRBJ2-7	TGTGCCAGCAGTTCCGATGGACTAGCGGGAGTCGAGCAGTACTTC	CASSSDGLAGVEQYF
TRBV5-4	-	few	TRBJ1-2	TGTGCCAGCACCCTGGGGGGGCCGGGAGGCTACACCTTC	CASTLGGPGGYTF
TRBV23-1	TRBD2	-	TRBJ2-7	TGCGCCAGCAGTCAGTTAACAGCCCTAGCGGGAGGCTCCTACGAGCAGTACTTC	CASSQLTALAGGSYEQYF
TRBV10-2	-	-	TRBJ1-3	TGCGCCAGCAGTCGCAGGGGCACTGGAAACACCATATATTTT	CASSRRGTGNTIYF
TRBV5-4	TRBD1	once	TRBJ1-1	TGTGCCAGCAGCACTACCGGGACAGGGTCCCCTTGGGCTGAAGCTTTCTTT	CASSTTGTGSPWAEAFF